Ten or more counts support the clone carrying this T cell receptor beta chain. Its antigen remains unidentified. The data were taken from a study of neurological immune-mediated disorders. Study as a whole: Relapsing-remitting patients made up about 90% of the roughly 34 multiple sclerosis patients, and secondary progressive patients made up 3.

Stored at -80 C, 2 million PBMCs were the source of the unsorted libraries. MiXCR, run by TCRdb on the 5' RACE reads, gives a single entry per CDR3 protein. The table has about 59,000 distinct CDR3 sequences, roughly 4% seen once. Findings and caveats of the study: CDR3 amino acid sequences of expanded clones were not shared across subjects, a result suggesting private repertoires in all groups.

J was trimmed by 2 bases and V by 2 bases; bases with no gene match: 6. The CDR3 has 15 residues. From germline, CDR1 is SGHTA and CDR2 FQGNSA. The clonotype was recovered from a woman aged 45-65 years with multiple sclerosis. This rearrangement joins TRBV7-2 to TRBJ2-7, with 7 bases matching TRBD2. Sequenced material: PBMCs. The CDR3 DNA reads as TGTGCCAGCAGCTTAAGCCCGGGAGGCACCTACGAGCAGTACTTC. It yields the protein CASSLSPGGTYEQYF.